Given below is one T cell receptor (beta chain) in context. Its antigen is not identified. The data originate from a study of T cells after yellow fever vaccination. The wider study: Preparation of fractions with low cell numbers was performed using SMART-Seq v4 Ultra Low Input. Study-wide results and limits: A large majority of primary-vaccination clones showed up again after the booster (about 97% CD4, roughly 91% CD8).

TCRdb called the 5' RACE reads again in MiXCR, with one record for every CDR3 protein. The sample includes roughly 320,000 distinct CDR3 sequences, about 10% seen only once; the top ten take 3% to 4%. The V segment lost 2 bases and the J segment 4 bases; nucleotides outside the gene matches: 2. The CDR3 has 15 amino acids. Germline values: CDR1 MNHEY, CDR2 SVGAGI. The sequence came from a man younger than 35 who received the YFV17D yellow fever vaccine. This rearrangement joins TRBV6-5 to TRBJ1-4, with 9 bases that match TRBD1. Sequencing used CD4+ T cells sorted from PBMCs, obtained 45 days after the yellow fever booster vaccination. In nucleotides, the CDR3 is TGTGCCAGCAGTTACGCGACAGGGGGTAATGAAAAACTGTTTTTT. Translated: CASSYATGGNEKLFF.